The clone carrying this T cell receptor (beta chain) was seen a few times. The V end lost 0 bases, the J end lost 7 bases, and 9 bases lay between the germline ends. The CDR3 loop spans 13 amino acids. CDR1 MGHRA and CDR2 YSYEKL come from the germline V gene. This entry belongs to a study of Ad26.COV2.S vaccination and SARS-CoV-2 variants. Sample treatment: some 20 received Ad26.COV2.S at low or high dose, single or two shots; 5 received placebo; per-sample allocation not given. Day 63 after the first injection of vaccine or placebo was the sampling time. The method was immunoSEQ multiplex PCR; TCRdb's version includes in-frame clones alone and lacks a portion of them. The data hold roughly 320,000 clones, with about 82% observed a single time.

The chain joins TRBV4-1 to TRBJ1-1; the D is unclear. The receptor comes from a person between 18 and 59 years old who received the Ad26.COV2.S COVID-19 vaccine or a placebo. The material sequenced was peripheral blood, taken in a trial of Ad26.COV2.S vaccine versus placebo. The CDR3 spells CASSQEWAVEAFF. For the CDR3, the DNA is TGCGCCAGCAGCCAAGAGTGGGCAGTTGAAGCTTTCTTT.